The clone carrying this T cell receptor beta chain has only a few counts. The antigen is undetermined. The data were obtained in a study of beta chain features in type 1 diabetes. Study-wide findings and caveats: Type 1 diabetes patients had fewer VDJ junction insertions and more deletions.

Reverse transcribing all isolated RNA meant expressed TCRB transcripts were sequenced. Clones were sequenced by immunoSEQ multiplex PCR, and TCRdb holds only the in-frame ones, with some missing. In the table there are some 270,000 clones, about 7.8% of which are singletons. Looked up from germline, CDR1 is SQVTM and CDR2 is ANQGSEA. J was trimmed by 7 bases and V by 7 bases; bases with no gene match: 8. This CDR3 has 14 amino acids. This sequence joins TRBV29-1 and TRBJ2-3; 13 bases align to TRBD2. Source material: central memory CD4+ T cells from blood. The TCR originated in a woman under 30 in good health. This chain's CDR3 is CSGRTSGGRNTQYF. In DNA, the CDR3 is TGCAGCGGTCGGACTAGCGGGGGAAGAAATACGCAGTATTTT.